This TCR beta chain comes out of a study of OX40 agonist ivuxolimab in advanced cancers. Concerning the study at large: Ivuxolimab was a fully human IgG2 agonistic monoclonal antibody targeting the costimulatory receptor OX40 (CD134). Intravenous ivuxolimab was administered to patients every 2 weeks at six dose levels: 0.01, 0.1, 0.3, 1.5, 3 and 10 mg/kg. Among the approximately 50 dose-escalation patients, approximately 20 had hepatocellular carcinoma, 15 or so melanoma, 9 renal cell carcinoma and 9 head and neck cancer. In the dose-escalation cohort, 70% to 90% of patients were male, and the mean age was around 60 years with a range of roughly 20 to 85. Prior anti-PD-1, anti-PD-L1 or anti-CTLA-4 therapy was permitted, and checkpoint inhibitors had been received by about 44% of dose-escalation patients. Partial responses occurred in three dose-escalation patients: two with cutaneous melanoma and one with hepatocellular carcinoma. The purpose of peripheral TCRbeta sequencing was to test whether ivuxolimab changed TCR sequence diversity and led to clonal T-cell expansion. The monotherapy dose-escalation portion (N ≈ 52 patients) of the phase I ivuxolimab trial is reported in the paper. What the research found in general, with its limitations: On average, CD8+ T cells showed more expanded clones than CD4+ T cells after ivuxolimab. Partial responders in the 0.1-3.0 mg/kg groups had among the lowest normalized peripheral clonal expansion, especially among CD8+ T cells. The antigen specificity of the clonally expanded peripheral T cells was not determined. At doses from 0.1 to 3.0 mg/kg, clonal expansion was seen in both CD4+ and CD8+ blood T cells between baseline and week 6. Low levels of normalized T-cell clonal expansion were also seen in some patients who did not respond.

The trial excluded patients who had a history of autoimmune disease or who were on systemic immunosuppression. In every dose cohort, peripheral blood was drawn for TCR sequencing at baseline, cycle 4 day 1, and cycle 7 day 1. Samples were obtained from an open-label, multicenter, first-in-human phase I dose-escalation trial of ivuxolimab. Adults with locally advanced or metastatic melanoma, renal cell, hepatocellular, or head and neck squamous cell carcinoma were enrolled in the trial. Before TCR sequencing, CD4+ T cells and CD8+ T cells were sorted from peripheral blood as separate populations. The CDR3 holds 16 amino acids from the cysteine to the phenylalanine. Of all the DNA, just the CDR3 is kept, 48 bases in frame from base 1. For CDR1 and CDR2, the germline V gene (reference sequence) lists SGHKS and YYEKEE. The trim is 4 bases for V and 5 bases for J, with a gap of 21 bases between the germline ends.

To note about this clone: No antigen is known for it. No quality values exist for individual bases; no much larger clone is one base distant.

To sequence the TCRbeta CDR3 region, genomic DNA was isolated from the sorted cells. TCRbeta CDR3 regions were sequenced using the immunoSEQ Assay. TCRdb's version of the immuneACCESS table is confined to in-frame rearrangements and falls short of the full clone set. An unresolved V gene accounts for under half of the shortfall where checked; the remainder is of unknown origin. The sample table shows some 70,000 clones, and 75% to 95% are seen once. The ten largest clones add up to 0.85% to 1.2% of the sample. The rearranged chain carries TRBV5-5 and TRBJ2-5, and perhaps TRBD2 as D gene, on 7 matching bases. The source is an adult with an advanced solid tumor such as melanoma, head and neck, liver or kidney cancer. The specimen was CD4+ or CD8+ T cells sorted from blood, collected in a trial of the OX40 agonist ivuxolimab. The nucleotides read TGTGCCAGCAGCGACTTACCCGGGGGGCCCAGGGAGACCCAGTACTTC. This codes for CASSDLPGGPRETQYF.